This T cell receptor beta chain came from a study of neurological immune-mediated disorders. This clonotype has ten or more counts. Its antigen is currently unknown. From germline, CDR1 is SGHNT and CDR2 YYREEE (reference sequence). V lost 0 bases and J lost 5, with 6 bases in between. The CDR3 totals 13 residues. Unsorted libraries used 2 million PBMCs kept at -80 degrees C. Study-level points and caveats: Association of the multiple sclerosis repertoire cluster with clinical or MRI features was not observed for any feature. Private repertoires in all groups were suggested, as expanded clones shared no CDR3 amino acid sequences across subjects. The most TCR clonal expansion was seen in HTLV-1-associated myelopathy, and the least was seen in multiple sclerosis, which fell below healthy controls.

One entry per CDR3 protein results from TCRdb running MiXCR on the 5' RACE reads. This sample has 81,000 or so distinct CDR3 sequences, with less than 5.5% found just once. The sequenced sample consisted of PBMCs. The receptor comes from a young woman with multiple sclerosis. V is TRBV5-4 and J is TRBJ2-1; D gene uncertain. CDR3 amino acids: CASSLVWNNEQFF. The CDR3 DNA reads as TGTGCCAGCAGCTTGGTTTGGAACAATGAGCAGTTCTTC.